This TCR beta chain was identified during a study of cytomegalovirus exposure and HLA in healthy donors (dated by TCRdb to about 2017). About the study as a whole: In an earlier analysis of 587 of the donors, around 300 Gb of sequence data and just under 120 million unique TCR beta sequences from approximately 180 million T cells were reported. Using immunosequencing, the study profiled T cell repertoires from some 670 subjects and related those repertoires to cytomegalovirus serostatus. To predict cytomegalovirus infection status, the study brought together high-throughput TCR immunosequencing, statistical association of individual TCRs with disease status, and machine learning. The number of donors typed differed by locus, with about 620-630 for A, B, C, DRB1 and DQB1, 522 for DQA1, under 610 for DPA1, and around 450 for DPB1. Alongside the repertoire data, information on donor age, sex, ethnicity and CMV serostatus was compiled. A later analysis re-analyzed previously published TCR beta repertoires from hundreds of donors and added high-resolution HLA genotyping to study TCR occurrence patterns. Across some 400 genotyped donors of the cohort, an average of approximately 220,000 unique TCR beta nucleotide sequences per donor were sequenced, and roughly a sixth of those sequences were non-productive. Every discovery cohort repertoire had been produced on one sequencing platform. The study was designed to test whether signatures of past pathogen exposure could be identified by cataloging public T cell receptors. A handful of DR-DQ haplotypes were handled as single units for association and clustering because linkage in the cohort was strong. Besides the first cohort of 666 subjects, a separate validation cohort made up of around 120 different subjects was used. An earlier analysis of several hundred of the donors applied high-throughput TCR beta sequencing to assess whether each TCR beta V gene segment acted as functional or pseudogenic. Roughly 300 gigabases of sequencing data and 70 million to 100 million unique TCR sequences made up an early release that covered 500 to 700 HLA-typed donors. HLA typing included class I and class II loci at four-digit resolution. A later genetic analysis took genome-wide SNP genotypes for 398 of the 666 donors and used that subset as a discovery cohort. The genetic ancestry cluster associated with self-reported Caucasian donors included around 76% of the approximately 430 genotyped donors. The later analysis used no new phenotypic data to find candidate immune exposures, relying instead on TCR beta sequences and their occurrence across donors. The paper as a whole reports these results and caveats: Because counts were too low, seventeen rarely observed V segments, including chromosome 9 orphons, were excluded from the earlier analysis of several hundred of the donors. In the study, 150 to 200 TCR beta chains were listed as associated with cytomegalovirus. Correlated functional status among segregating V segments might reflect linkage disequilibrium, but an unknown experimental factor could not be ruled out. The 87-base-pair reads could not distinguish some IMGT-functional V segments, including TRBV6-2 and TRBV6-3, so those segments were excluded. According to a later analysis, parvovirus B19, influenza, CMV and Epstein-Barr virus appeared linked to several top co-occurrence clusters. V-gene and J-gene trimming of TCR beta chains was associated with a missense DCLRE1C variant in a later genetic analysis, and the association was replicated in an independent cohort. Most CMV-associated TCR beta chains appeared to be HLA-restricted in a later analysis, and the HLA associations seemed to be driven largely by CMV exposure. Because some donors lacked HLA typing at each locus, the association tests relied only on the typed subset. A further reported finding was that TCR beta sequences accurately predicted the HLA-A and HLA-B alleles for most subjects in the first cohort. The authors suggested that the approach could potentially be extended to other disease states and immunological phenotypes. The classifier was reported to diagnose cytomegalovirus status with high specificity and sensitivity in both the original and validation cohorts. In vitro tests confirmed that a few of the cytomegalovirus-associated TCR beta chains recognize cytomegalovirus antigens. The cohort was sequenced for TCR beta chains only, and without alpha or paired-chain data the features that could be detected were limited. For the cohort, immune exposure information was limited to CMV serostatus. Compared with equally common non-associated chains, HLA-associated TCR beta chains in a later analysis were more clonally expanded and had lower generation probabilities. In a later analysis, TCR association rates were found to vary across HLA loci, with the most associated TCRs seen for DRB1 alleles and the fewest for HLA-C alleles. Across donors, most TCR sequences were observed very rarely, whereas some public TCRs were present in many individuals. A later genetic analysis reported fewer N-insertions in productive TCRs among donors in an Asian-associated ancestry cluster than the roughly 700-donor mean. When HLA alleles, especially DR and DQ, strongly co-occurred, TCR associations were difficult to assign to individual alleles. The presence/absence analyses assumed that sequencing depth was roughly uniform across donors, and that assumption may not be true. In an earlier analysis of approximately 590 of the donors, most TCR beta V segments were observed in productive rearrangements about 87% or about 30% of the time, broadly matching IMGT annotations. Specific HLA alleles were associated with 15,000 to 20,000 TCR beta sequences at a false discovery rate of 0.05 in a later analysis. A cluster of highly shared sequence variants was judged likely to represent a technical artifact of the sequencing pipeline.

Details on this clone: Its cognate antigen has yet to be identified. Per-base quality was not reported, and no clone a single base away is much larger than it.

Taken from the germline V gene, the CDR1 and CDR2 loops are SGHRS and YFSETQ. Clipping removes 0 bases from V and 7 bases from J, with 3 as the unmatched junction base count. The CDR3 runs 15 amino acids, cysteine and phenylalanine included. The retained sequence is limited to the CDR3, 45 bases, with the frame set at the first base. Libraries were built with the immunoSEQ multiplex PCR assay. The multiplex PCR relied on a mix of 60 forward primers for TCR Vbeta segments and 13 reverse primers for TCR Jbeta segments. The CDR3 region of rearranged TCR beta genes was amplified from genomic DNA by a multiplex PCR assay. Amplified TCR beta libraries were sequenced as 87-base-pair reads on the Illumina HiSeq System. As for the original processing: In a later analysis, roughly 80 million unique TCR beta chains were counted across the 500 to 850 repertoires, and roughly 11 million of these chains were shared by at least two donors. A nearest-neighbor algorithm error-corrected the raw reads and collapsed the reads into unique sequences, merging closely related sequences to remove PCR and sequencing errors. Alignment of CDR3 sequences to IMGT reference sequences was used to assign V, D and J gene segments. For a sequence to be retained, a match of at least six nucleotides was required to both a V gene segment and a J gene segment. Rearrangements were classified as productive when the CDR3 lacked stop codons and remained in frame with V and J, and all other rearrangements were classified as non-productive. Following IMGT convention, CDR3 was defined as the stretch from the second conserved V-encoded cysteine to the conserved J-encoded phenylalanine. Sequences without an unambiguous match to a single V gene segment were excluded from the earlier analysis of a few hundred of the donors. An earlier analysis of several hundred of the donors called V segments functional above 56.7% productive rearrangements and segregating when the between-donor standard deviation exceeded 5%. To diagnose cytomegalovirus status from the catalog of TCR beta chain sequences, a statistical classification framework was built. In a later analysis, V and J genes were assigned by comparing TCR nucleotide sequences against IMGT/GENE-DB human TR gene sequences. Using the TCRdist pipeline, a later analysis assigned CDR3 sequences along with most-parsimonious VDJ recombination scenarios. In a later analysis, each TCR beta chain was defined by its CDR3 amino acid sequence together with its V-gene family, and reads lacking a unique V-gene family were excluded. As a way to deal with suspected cross-contamination and a sequencing artifact, a later analysis dropped 500 to 700 nucleotide sequences that were highly shared and had low generation probability. In a later analysis, a clonal expansion index was calculated for each public chain from normalized within-repertoire ranks of inferred template counts. In a later analysis, generation probabilities were computed with a VDJ recombination model fitted to out-of-frame rearrangements, and the resulting probabilities were checked against IGoR. A later analysis scored TCR-TCR, TCR-HLA and TCR-CMV co-occurrence with hypergeometric tests, applying a repertoire-size bias correction to TCR pairs. To estimate false discovery rates, a later analysis permuted the HLA or CMV assignments 20 times. In a later analysis, co-occurring TCRs were grouped using DBSCAN, and TCRdist sequence similarity was added for clustering within HLA-allele-positive subsets. Repertoires with fewer than 30,000 or more than 120,000 public chains, plus five repertoires with anomalous nucleotide sharing, were excluded from co-occurrence clustering. This is the immuneACCESS table as TCRdb keeps it, with only in-frame sequences that have V and J called. A part of the clones is gone; compared with another copy, unresolved V genes explain less than half, and the rest is unexplained. V, J and clone size derive from that table, while D and trimming were established from the DNA sequence. The table for this sample lists 160,000 or so clones; less than 85% of them were counted only once. The ten top clones hold 4.3% of the sample.

The cohort consisted of approximately 690 healthy bone marrow donors. All cohort members were sampled while nominally healthy, although unrecorded immune exposures were likely present. The donor was CMV seronegative and belonged to the group of over 350 seronegative cohort members. Every donor gave a peripheral blood sample, and the peripheral blood mononuclear cells from that sample were used for TCR beta sequencing. The Qiagen DNeasy Blood Extraction Kit was used to extract genomic DNA from the blood cell samples. The TCR was taken from a middle-aged man in good health and CMV-seronegative. Sequenced sample: PBMCs. This chain is built from TRBV5-1 and TRBJ1-6; the junction holds 8 bases that match TRBD1. For the CDR3, the sequence is CASSLAGQGNSPLHF. The nucleotide sequence is TGCGCCAGCAGCTTGGCCGGACAGGGAAATTCACCCCTCCACTTT.